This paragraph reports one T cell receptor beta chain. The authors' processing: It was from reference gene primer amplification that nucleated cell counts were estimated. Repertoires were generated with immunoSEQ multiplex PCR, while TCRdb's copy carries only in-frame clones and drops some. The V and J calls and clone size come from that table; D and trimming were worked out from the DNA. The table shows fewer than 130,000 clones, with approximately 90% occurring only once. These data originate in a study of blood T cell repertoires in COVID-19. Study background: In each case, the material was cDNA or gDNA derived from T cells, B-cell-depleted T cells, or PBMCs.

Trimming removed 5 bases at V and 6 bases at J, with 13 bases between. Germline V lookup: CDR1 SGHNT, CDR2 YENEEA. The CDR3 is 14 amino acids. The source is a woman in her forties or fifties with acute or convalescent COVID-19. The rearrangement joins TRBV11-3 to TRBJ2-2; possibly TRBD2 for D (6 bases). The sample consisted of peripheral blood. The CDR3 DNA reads TGTGCCAGCAGCGCCCGTACTAGCCCCGGGGAGCTGTTTTTT. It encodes CASSARTSPGELFF.